These 32 T cell receptor beta chains were all obtained from the same sample, sequenced in a study of T cells in Graves' hyperthyroidism and ophthalmopathy. Amplification yielded TCR beta CDR3 regions, with RNA transcripts as the source. The HTBI set primed first-round TCR CDR3 RT-PCR. MiXCR was run by TCRdb on the multiplex PCR reads, yielding one entry per CDR3 protein. The table has 700,000 to 850,000 distinct CDR3 sequences, roughly 32% seen once. The sequencing sample was made of blood. The receptors here all came from a woman aged 40 to 50 with Graves' hyperthyroidism.

In its sample, this clonotype was seen a few times. This chain uses TRBV9 with TRBJ2-2; weak D call: TRBD2 (6 bases). Trimming removed 0 bases from V and 5 bases from J, with 11 bases in between. From germline, CDR1 is SGDLS and CDR2 YYNGEE. This CDR3 comprises 15 residues. DNA of the CDR3: TGTGCCAGCAGCGTAGATCGGGAGATTACCGGGGAGCTGTTTTTT. It yields the protein CASSVDREITGELFF.

This clonotype was counted a few times. The chain has TRBV5-6 and TRBJ2-2, with D maybe TRBD2 (5 bases). V was trimmed by 4 bases and J by 8 bases, leaving 9 bases between them. Germline CDR1 SGHDT, CDR2 YYEEEE. CDR3 length: 12 residues. The CDR3 loop reads CASSLPGGELFF. The CDR3 bases are TGTGCCAGCAGCCTACCGGGGGGGGAGCTGTTTTTT.

In this sample, this clonotype turned up a few times. The chain links TRBV7-2 to TRBJ2-6, with 13 bases matching TRBD2. The CDR3 is made up of 18 amino acids. The V segment lost 5 bases and the J segment 1 base; nucleotides outside the gene matches: 5. CDR1 and CDR2 (germline): SGHTA, FQGNSA. In nucleotides, the CDR3 is TGTGCCAGCAGCCCACGGACTAGCGGGAGTTCTGGGGCCAACGTCCTGACTTTC. As protein: CASSPRTSGSSGANVLTF.

For this clonotype: A much bigger clone sits one base away, suggesting this may be a read error. The chain joins TRBV6-5 to TRBJ1-1, with D possibly TRBD1 on 6 matching bases. V dropped 8 bases and J dropped 10 bases, with 20 bases sitting between them. From germline, CDR1 is MNHEY and CDR2 SVGAGI. This CDR3 comprises 13 residues. This CDR3 reads CASGLGNRARAFF. The DNA for the CDR3 is TGTGCCAGCGGTTTGGGTAACAGGGCCAGAGCTTTCTTT.

This clonotype was seen a few times. The chain carries TRBV11-2 and TRBJ2-7; TRBD2 agrees at 9 bases. The V gene end was trimmed by 0 bases and the J gene end by 4 bases; junction bases not matched to a gene: 7. Germline CDR1 SGHAT, CDR2 FQNNGV. This CDR3 region has 16 residues. CDR3 sequence reads: CASSLELGLAIYEQYF. The CDR3 region has the DNA TGTGCCAGCAGCTTAGAACTAGGACTAGCGATATACGAGCAGTACTTC.

J is TRBJ1-5 and V is TRBV2, with D unresolved. Trimming took 6 bases from V and 9 from J, leaving 3 bases between them. The CDR3 loop spans 9 amino acids. Germline V gives CDR1 SNHLY, CDR2 FYNNEI. The CDR3 protein is CASRSPQHF. CDR3 bases: TGTGCCAGCAGGTCGCCCCAGCATTTT.

Details on this clonotype: A read error may explain this, as a much larger clone is one base away. V is TRBV10-3 and J is TRBJ1-2; no reliable D call. Germline V gene lookup returns CDR1 ENHRY and CDR2 SYGVKD. The CDR3 totals 12 residues. The germline V and J ends were trimmed by 6 bases and 7 bases, with 12 bases remaining between them. The CDR3 sequence is CAIRPGRLGYTF. The CDR3 region has the DNA TGTGCCATCAGACCGGGCCGTCTTGGCTACACCTTC.

This clonotype has a handful of counts. This sequence joins TRBV5-6 and TRBJ2-2; tentative D call: TRBD1 (5 bases). The germline V gene has CDR1 SGHDT and CDR2 YYEEEE. The CDR3 length is 14 residues. V was clipped by 2 bases and J by 1 base, with 6 bases between them. The CDR3 sequence is CASSFDRNTGELFF. The CDR3 nucleotides are TGTGCCAGCAGCTTCGACAGGAACACCGGGGAGCTGTTTTTT.

Comments on this clonotype: One base away lies a much larger clone, so this may be a sequencing read error. The chain combines TRBV7-2 with TRBJ1-2, with D possibly TRBD1 on 5 matching bases. The CDR3 is 15 amino acids. CDR1 SGHTA and CDR2 FQGNSA come from the germline V gene. Trimming pared 4 bases from V and 6 bases from J, leaving 18 bases between. The CDR3 DNA reads TGTGCCAGCAGCTCCCGACGGGGGACTTGGGATGGCTACACCTTC. It yields the protein CASSSRRGTWDGYTF. The whole variable domain, remainder taken from reference TRBV7-2 and TRBJ1-2, is GAGVSQSPSNKVTEKGKDVELRCDPISGHTALYWYRQSLGQGLEFLIYFQGNSAPDKSGLPSDRFSAERTGGSVSTLTIQRTQQEDSAVYLCASSSRRGTWDGYTFGSGTRLTVV.

The chain uses TRBV10-3 and TRBJ2-7; no firm D call. From germline, CDR1 is ENHRY and CDR2 SYGVKD. CDR3 length: 14 amino acids. Trimming cost V 6 bases and J 3 bases, with 15 bases left between them. As DNA, the CDR3 is TGTGCCATCAGGGACCCGGGTCGCTTCTACGAGCAGTACTTC. It yields the protein CAIRDPGRFYEQYF.

CDR3 loop: CATRGRDRDSGANVLTF. CDR3 nucleotide sequence: TGTGCCACCCGAGGCCGGGACAGAGATTCTGGGGCCAACGTCCTGACTTTC. The gene calls are TRBV10-3 and TRBJ2-6; 7 bases align to TRBD1. Germline-derived CDR1 and CDR2 are ENHRY and SYGVKD. Trimming cost V 10 bases and J 1 base; bases outside gene matches: 13. CDR3 length: 17 amino acids.

This clonotype came up many times. This chain connects TRBV12-3 or TRBV12-4 to TRBJ2-7; tentative D call: TRBD1 (5 bases). Between the trimmed V and J ends, which lost 6 bases and 1 base, there was a span of 16 bases. This CDR3 has 15 residues. The CDR3 DNA reads TGTGCCAGCAGCTACACAGGTGCCAAGTCCTACGAGCAGTACTTC. Translation gives CASSYTGAKSYEQYF.

This rearrangement joins TRBV7-9 to TRBJ2-6; TRBD1 matches at 9 bases. Germline V lookup: CDR1 SEHNR, CDR2 FQNEAQ (reference sequence). With V trimmed by 5 bases and J by 4 bases, 12 bases remained unmatched. The CDR3 is 18 residues long. CDR3 amino acids: CASSPEQGANLGANVLTF. The CDR3 DNA sequence: TGTGCCAGCAGCCCGGAACAGGGGGCGAACTTGGGGGCCAACGTCCTGACTTTC.

The chain employs TRBV6-5 and TRBJ1-2; 7 nucleotides align to TRBD1. CDR1 is MNHEY, CDR2 SVGAGI, per germline. The V segment lost 8 bases and the J segment 7 bases; nucleotides outside the gene matches: 13. The CDR3 is 14 residues long. CDR3 residues: CASLGDDRDGGYTF. In DNA, the CDR3 is TGTGCCAGCTTGGGGGATGACAGGGACGGTGGCTACACCTTC.

The CDR3 region is CASSRGRRGTSGETQYF. As DNA, the CDR3 is TGCGCCAGCAGCCGGGGAAGAAGGGGGACTAGCGGGGAGACCCAGTACTTC. The V call is TRBV4-3, the J call TRBJ2-5; TRBD2 matches at 12 bases. This CDR3 spans 17 amino acids. Germline CDR1 and CDR2: LGHNA and YSLEER. V shed 4 bases, J shed 5 bases, and the junction held 11 bases outside the gene matches.

Comment on this clonotype: Relative to the germline gene, one junction end is altered; a read error may explain this. V and J are TRBV15 and TRBJ1-1; D not certain. This CDR3 comprises 16 residues. The germline V gene encodes CDR1 LNHNV and CDR2 YYDKDF (reference sequence). CDR3 residues: CATSRDRQLGNTEASF. CDR3 DNA sequence: TGTGCCACCAGCAGAGATAGGCAGCTAGGGAACACTGAAGCTTCCTTT.

Many counts were recorded for this clonotype. The V and J genes are TRBV11-3 and TRBJ2-7, with 9 bases matching TRBD1. The germline CDR1 and CDR2 sequences are SGHNT and YENEEA. The CDR3 has 13 amino acids. Trimming took 5 bases from V and 6 from J; bases not matched to a gene: 5. The CDR3 DNA reads as TGTGCCAGCAGCCGGGACAGGGATATCGAGCAGTACTTC. It translates to CASSRDRDIEQYF.

The gene calls are TRBV12-3 or TRBV12-4 and TRBJ2-2, with 16 bases lining up with TRBD2. The CDR3 has 18 amino acids. With V trimmed by 5 bases and J by 4 bases, 7 bases remained unmatched. The CDR3 region is CASSPGLAGGPSTGELFF. CDR3 bases: TGTGCCAGCAGTCCGGGACTAGCGGGGGGGCCAAGCACCGGGGAGCTGTTTTTT.

The chain links TRBV11-1 to TRBJ2-7; 7 bases are a match to TRBD1. The V and J ends lost 8 bases and 3 bases, in that order; junction bases with no gene match: 10. The CDR3 is made up of 14 amino acids. Germline V gene sequence: CDR1 SGHAT, CDR2 FQDESV (reference sequence). CDR3 coding DNA: TGTGCCAGCGTCCCTAGGGCAGGGGGCTACGAGCAGTACTTC. Amino acids: CASVPRAGGYEQYF.

The rearrangement uses TRBV5-1 and TRBJ1-2; D may be TRBD1 (5 bases). Germline V lookup: CDR1 SGHRS, CDR2 YFSETQ. The CDR3 is 15 residues long. Trimming pared 4 bases from V and 3 bases from J, leaving 16 bases between. The CDR3 DNA reads TGCGCCAGCAGCCCCCGGACGGCCAGGGACTATGGCTACACCTTC. Protein: CASSPRTARDYGYTF.

The rearrangement links TRBV7-9 to TRBJ1-2, with 7 bases identical to TRBD1. The V and J ends lost 3 bases and 6 bases, in that order; junction bases with no gene match: 16. CDR3 length: 17 residues. Looked up from germline, CDR1 is SEHNR and CDR2 is FQNEAQ (reference sequence). This CDR3 reads CASSLQSGGPQKDGYTF. In DNA form, the CDR3 reads TGTGCCAGCAGCTTGCAGTCAGGGGGACCTCAGAAGGATGGCTACACCTTC. Together with reference TRBV7-9 and TRBJ1-2, the CDR3 gives the full variable domain: DTGVSQNPRHKITKRGQNVTFRCDPISEHNRLYWYRQTLGQGPEFLTYFQNEAQLEKSRLLSDRFSAERPKGSFSTLEIQRTEQGDSAMYLCASSLQSGGPQKDGYTFGSGTRLTVV.

The chain has TRBV10-3 and TRBJ2-2; TRBD2 matches 11 bases. There are 15 residues in the CDR3. The germline gives CDR1 ENHRY, CDR2 SYGVKD. V was clipped by 11 bases and J by 5 bases; unmatched bases: 10. The CDR3 sequence: CAVGPGTSGTGELFF. The DNA for the CDR3 is TGTGCCGTGGGACCCGGGACTAGCGGTACCGGGGAGCTGTTTTTT.

Turning to this clonotype: At one of its ends the junction is not consistent with the germline gene, which may arise from a read error. This sequence joins TRBV7-8 and TRBJ2-5, with unresolved D. The CDR3 runs to 11 residues. The germline gives CDR1 SGHVS, CDR2 FQNEAQ. The CDR3 DNA follows: TGTGCCAGCAGCTTCCGGGCCTCCCTTCACTTC. This sequence encodes CASSFRASLHF. The full variable domain, rest sourced from reference TRBV7-8 and TRBJ2-5, is GAGVSQSPRYKVAKRGQDVALRCDPISGHVSLFWYQQALGQGPEFLTYFQNEAQLDKSGLPSDRFFAERPEGSVSTLKIQRTQQEDSAVYLCASSFRASLHFGPGTRLLVL.

The rearrangement joins TRBV2 to TRBJ1-1, with 8 bases lining up with TRBD1. From germline, CDR1 is SNHLY and CDR2 FYNNEI. The V and J ends lost 5 bases and 8 bases, in that order; junction bases with no gene match: 7. This CDR3 comprises 13 residues. Here the CDR3 reads CASSNGQGGEAFF. The CDR3 DNA sequence: TGTGCCAGCAGTAATGGACAGGGCGGCGAAGCTTTCTTT.

Only a few counts were recorded for this clonotype. The chain links TRBV29-1 to TRBJ2-7; D unresolved. Germline V CDR1 and CDR2: SQVTM, ANQGSEA. V lost 1 base and J lost 1, with 5 bases in between. This CDR3 spans 12 amino acids. The DNA for the CDR3 is TGCAGCGTTGAAGTACCGTCCTACGAGCAGTACTTC. Translated, it gives CSVEVPSYEQYF.

This chain links TRBV5-6 with TRBJ1-6; TRBD1 is a possible D gene (5 bases). The CDR3 is 17 amino acids. The germline gives CDR1 SGHDT, CDR2 YYEEEE. V lost 0 bases and J 5 bases, leaving 15 bases between the germline ends. The CDR3 DNA reads as TGTGCCAGCAGCTTGGAATTATGGGGGACCGATAATTCACCCCTCCACTTT. This gives the protein CASSLELWGTDNSPLHF. Drawing the rest from reference TRBV5-6 and TRBJ1-6, the complete variable domain is DAGVTQSPTHLIKTRGQQVTLRCSPKSGHDTVSWYQQALGQGPQFIFQYYEEEERQRGNFPDRFSGHQFPNYSSELNVNALLLGDSALYLCASSLELWGTDNSPLHFGNGTRLTVT.

This chain connects TRBV11-3 to TRBJ2-2, with TRBD2 as a possible D gene (5 bases). Germline V CDR1 and CDR2: SGHNT, YENEEA. V was shortened by 4 bases and J by 8 bases, with 11 bases between the two germline ends. This CDR3 has 13 residues. The CDR3 nucleotides are TGTGCCAGCAGCTGGGAGACGGGAGGGGAGCTGTTTTTT. Protein: CASSWETGGELFF.

This clonotype was found many times. The chain employs TRBV20-1 and TRBJ1-4; 9 positions match TRBD1. The CDR3 covers 13 residues. Losses at the gene ends were 7 bases for V and 5 bases for J; bases not matched to a gene: 5. In germline, CDR1 is DFQATT, CDR2 SNEGSKA (reference sequence). This CDR3 reads CSGSTGGNEKLFF. The CDR3 region has the DNA TGCAGTGGTTCGACAGGGGGGAATGAAAAACTGTTTTTT.

In its sample, this clonotype was seen once. The chain combines TRBV12-3 or TRBV12-4 with TRBJ2-7; TRBD1 agrees at 11 bases. Trimming at V came to 7 bases and at J to 7 bases, leaving 9 bases not matched to a gene. The CDR3 loop spans 14 amino acids. The CDR3: CASTPGQGAWEQYF. The DNA of the CDR3 is TGTGCCAGCACCCCCGGACAGGGGGCGTGGGAGCAGTACTTC.

The chain employs TRBV19 and TRBJ1-5; TRBD1 agrees at 8 bases. Germline-derived CDR1 and CDR2 are LNHDA and SQIVND (reference sequence). The V and J ends lost 4 bases and 6 bases, in that order; junction bases with no gene match: 20. This CDR3 is 19 amino acids long. CDR3 sequence: CASSTDRSTGGKLVQPQHF. The CDR3 DNA sequence: TGTGCCAGTAGTACAGATCGAAGTACAGGGGGAAAATTGGTTCAGCCCCAGCATTTT.

The gene calls are TRBV25-1 and TRBJ2-7; 7 bases agree with TRBD1. The length of the CDR3 is 15 residues. V lost 8 bases and J lost 2; bases outside the gene matches: 12. Germline CDR1 reads MGHDK; CDR2 reads SYGVNS. The DNA of the CDR3 is TGTGCCAGCTCACCTCCGGGACAGCAAGCCTACGAGCAGTACTTC. It is translated as CASSPPGQQAYEQYF.

The rearrangement joins TRBV10-3 to TRBJ2-2; 8 bases are a match to TRBD1. Germline V gene lookup returns CDR1 ENHRY and CDR2 SYGVKD. V shed 5 bases and J 7 bases; nucleotides not matched to a gene: 15. This CDR3 is built from 17 residues. CDR3 amino acids: CAISLPGQALLGGELFF. The CDR3 DNA reads as TGTGCCATCAGTTTGCCGGGACAGGCCCTTTTGGGCGGGGAGCTGTTTTTT.